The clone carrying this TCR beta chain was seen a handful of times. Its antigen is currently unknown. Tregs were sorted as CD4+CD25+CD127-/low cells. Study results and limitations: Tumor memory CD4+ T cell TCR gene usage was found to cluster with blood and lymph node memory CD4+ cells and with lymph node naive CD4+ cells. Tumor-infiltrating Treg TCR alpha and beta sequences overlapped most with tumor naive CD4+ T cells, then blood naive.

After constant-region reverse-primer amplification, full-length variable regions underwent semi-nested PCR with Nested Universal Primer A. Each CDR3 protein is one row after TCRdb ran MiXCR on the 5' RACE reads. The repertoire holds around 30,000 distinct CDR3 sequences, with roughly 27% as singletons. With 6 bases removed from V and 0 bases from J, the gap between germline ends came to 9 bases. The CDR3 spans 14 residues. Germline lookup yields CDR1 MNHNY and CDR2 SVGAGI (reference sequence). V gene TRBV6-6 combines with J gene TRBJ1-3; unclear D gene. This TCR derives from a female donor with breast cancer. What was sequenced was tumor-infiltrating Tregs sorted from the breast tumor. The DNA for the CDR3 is TGTGCCAGCAGGGCGTCAGGCTCTGGAAACACCATATATTTT. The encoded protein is CASRASGSGNTIYF.